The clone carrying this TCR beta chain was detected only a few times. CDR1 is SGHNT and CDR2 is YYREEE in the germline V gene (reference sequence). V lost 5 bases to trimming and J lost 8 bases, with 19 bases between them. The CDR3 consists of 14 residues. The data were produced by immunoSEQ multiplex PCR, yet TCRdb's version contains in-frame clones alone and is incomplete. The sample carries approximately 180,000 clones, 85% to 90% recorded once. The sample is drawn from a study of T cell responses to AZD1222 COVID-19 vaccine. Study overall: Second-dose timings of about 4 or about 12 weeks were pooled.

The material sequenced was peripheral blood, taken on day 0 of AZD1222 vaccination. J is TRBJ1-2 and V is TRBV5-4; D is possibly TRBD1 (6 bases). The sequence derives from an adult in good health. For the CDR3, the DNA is TGTGCCAGCAGTCTACAGGCCGGAGGGGGGGGCTACACCTTC. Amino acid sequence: CASSLQAGGGGYTF.